The rows below give T cell receptor beta chains drawn from one sample of a study of T cell changes during pregnancy in multiple sclerosis. Repertoires were generated with immunoSEQ multiplex PCR, while TCRdb's copy carries only in-frame clones and drops some. The sample carries approximately 45,000 clones, around nine tenths recorded once. The starting material was CD4+ T cells from peripheral blood mononuclear cells, obtained in the first trimester of pregnancy. These TCRs come from a female donor with multiple sclerosis, enrolled in a pregnancy study. The CDR3 runs from the conserved cysteine through the conserved F or W. The D gene is left open where the match is weak. Clone size is given for some rows only: seen once, a few or many times, or a class if the clone is expanded.

V,D,J,size,CDR3,DNA
TRBV18,NA,TRBJ2-5,NA,CASSPAGQRQETQYF,TGTGCCAGCTCACCGGCGGGACAGCGACAAGAGACCCAGTACTTC
TRBV7-3,NA,TRBJ2-2,NA,CASSLDPGQAHTGELFF,TGTGCCAGCAGCTTAGATCCTGGGCAGGCCCACACCGGGGAGCTGTTTTTT
TRBV7-9,TRBD1,TRBJ2-7,NA,CASSMDRGYEQYF,TGTGCCAGCAGCATGGACAGGGGTTACGAGCAGTACTTC
TRBV5-1,TRBD2,TRBJ2-5,NA,CASQREVGETQYF,TGCGCCAGCCAGCGGGAGGTTGGAGAGACCCAGTACTTC
TRBV6-5,TRBD2,TRBJ2-1,NA,CASNRRGGGTNEQFF,TGTGCCAGCAATAGACGGGGGGGCGGTACAAATGAGCAGTTCTTC
TRBV6-1,TRBD1,TRBJ1-3,NA,CASTTDRGPGNTIYF,TGTGCCAGCACCACCGACAGGGGGCCTGGAAACACCATATATTTT
TRBV10-3,TRBD1,TRBJ1-1,NA,CAIRSQGATEAFF,TGTGCCATCAGAAGCCAGGGGGCGACTGAAGCTTTCTTT
TRBV2,NA,TRBJ1-2,NA,CASRGGRVSNGYTF,TGTGCCAGCAGGGGAGGGAGGGTCTCAAATGGCTACACCTTC
TRBV7-2,TRBD1,TRBJ2-6,few,CASSPDRVSNVLTF,TGTGCCAGCAGCCCCGACAGGGTTTCCAACGTCCTGACTTTC
TRBV5-1,NA,TRBJ2-7,NA,CASSLAQGGHYEQYF,TGCGCCAGCAGCTTGGCCCAGGGGGGCCACTACGAGCAGTACTTC
TRBV5-4,TRBD2,TRBJ2-5,NA,CASSIAGALETQYF,TGTGCCAGCAGCATAGCGGGAGCGTTGGAGACCCAGTACTTC
TRBV19,NA,TRBJ1-2,NA,CASSRPSNYGYTF,TGTGCCAGTAGCCGCCCCTCTAATTATGGCTACACCTTC
TRBV14,NA,TRBJ1-1,many,CASSQVQGVYTEAFF,TGTGCCAGCAGCCAAGTACAAGGGGTGTACACTGAAGCTTTCTTT
TRBV7-9,NA,TRBJ1-6,NA,CASSPRAGLETLHF,TGTGCCAGCAGCCCACGGGCGGGTTTGGAGACCCTCCACTTT
TRBV5-1,TRBD2,TRBJ2-1,NA,CASSLELATNEQFF,TGCGCCAGCAGCTTGGAACTAGCGACGAATGAGCAGTTCTTC
TRBV14,TRBD2,TRBJ2-1,NA,CASSQAIAGGLGEQFF,TGTGCCAGCAGCCAAGCCATTGCGGGAGGGTTGGGTGAGCAGTTCTTC
TRBV7-9,TRBD2,TRBJ2-1,NA,CASSALRGLAGVNEQFF,TGTGCCAGCAGCGCGCTAAGAGGACTAGCGGGAGTCAATGAGCAGTTCTTC
TRBV6-5,NA,TRBJ2-7,NA,CASQGAPLAEQYF,TGTGCCAGCCAGGGTGCCCCCCTAGCGGAGCAGTACTTC
TRBV9,TRBD1,TRBJ2-1,NA,CASSVLRDSINEQFF,TGTGCCAGCAGCGTACTACGGGACAGCATCAATGAGCAGTTCTTC
TRBV5-1,TRBD1,TRBJ2-2,NA,CASSLGRTGGETGELFF,TGCGCCAGCAGCTTGGGAAGGACAGGGGGCGAAACCGGGGAGCTGTTTTTT
TRBV2,TRBD1,TRBJ2-6,NA,CASTGTGGANVLTF,TGTGCCAGCACCGGGACAGGTGGGGCCAACGTCCTGACTTTC
TRBV21-1,NA,TRBJ2-7,NA,CASSPPLAGEDEQYF,TGTGCCAGCAGCCCCCCATTAGCGGGAGAGGACGAGCAGTACTTC
TRBV6-6,NA,TRBJ2-3,NA,CASSYSKVERVDF,TGTGCCAGCAGTTACTCGAAAGTCGAACGCGTTGATTTT
TRBV4-2,TRBD1,TRBJ2-7,NA,CASSETGAKSEQYF,TGTGCCAGCAGCGAAACAGGGGCGAAGTCCGAGCAGTACTTC
TRBV7-7,TRBD2,TRBJ2-5,NA,CASSLGLAGQETQYF,TGTGCTAGCAGCTTAGGACTAGCGGGACAAGAGACCCAGTACTTC
TRBV9,NA,TRBJ2-3,NA,CASSVDRLYPPDTQYF,TGTGCCAGCAGCGTAGATCGCCTCTACCCCCCGGATACGCAGTATTTT
TRBV6-9,TRBD1,TRBJ1-3,NA,CASRSDRGQLAGNTIYF,TGTGCCAGCCGGTCCGACAGGGGGCAATTGGCTGGAAACACCATATATTTT
TRBV14,TRBD2,TRBJ2-2,once,CASSQPGGSAGTGELFF,TGTGCCAGCAGCCAACCGGGAGGGTCGGCCGGGACCGGGGAGCTGTTTTTT
TRBV5-1,TRBD1,TRBJ1-1,NA,CASSRDSLRNTEAFF,TGCGCCAGCAGCCGGGACAGCCTAAGGAACACTGAAGCTTTCTTT
TRBV6-6,TRBD1,TRBJ1-5,NA,CASSYGTGNQPQHF,TGTGCCAGCAGTTACGGGACAGGGAATCAGCCCCAGCATTTT
TRBV14,NA,TRBJ2-5,NA,CASSQGPTQYF,TGTGCCAGCAGCCAAGGGCCGACCCAGTACTTC
TRBV7-9,NA,TRBJ1-3,NA,CASTPRATGGLSGNTIYF,TGTGCCAGCACCCCACGAGCCACAGGCGGCCTCTCTGGAAACACCATATATTTT
TRBV14,NA,TRBJ2-5,NA,CASSHVQETQYF,TGTGCCAGCAGCCACGTACAAGAGACCCAGTACTTC
TRBV6-5,NA,TRBJ1-6,NA,CASSSRTTSYNSPLHF,TGTGCCAGCAGTTCCCGGACAACCTCCTATAATTCACCCCTCCACTTT
TRBV7-3,NA,TRBJ2-1,NA,CASSPRPGNEQFF,TGTGCCAGCAGCCCGAGACCGGGAAATGAGCAGTTCTTC
TRBV5-1,TRBD1,TRBJ1-3,NA,CASSLGPGTDSGNTIYF,TGCGCCAGCAGCCTCGGACCTGGGACAGACTCTGGAAACACCATATATTTT
TRBV25-1,TRBD2,TRBJ2-4,NA,CASSEHTSGAKNIQYF,TGTGCCAGCAGTGAACACACTAGCGGGGCCAAAAACATTCAGTACTTC
TRBV5-5,NA,TRBJ1-5,NA,CASSTRDGGNQPQHF,TGTGCCAGCAGCACCCGGGATGGGGGCAATCAGCCCCAGCATTTT
TRBV18,NA,TRBJ1-1,NA,CASSPNGGGTEAFF,TGTGCCAGCTCACCAAACGGGGGAGGCACTGAAGCTTTCTTT
TRBV6-5,NA,TRBJ2-3,NA,CASSYGGEDTQYF,TGTGCCAGCAGTTACGGTGGGGAGGATACGCAGTATTTT
TRBV28,NA,TRBJ1-5,NA,CAIGVWAARNNQPQHF,TGTGCCATCGGTGTTTGGGCAGCTCGAAACAATCAGCCCCAGCATTTT
TRBV6-6,TRBD1,TRBJ2-1,few,CASSKGANNEQFF,TGTGCCAGCAGCAAGGGGGCTAACAATGAGCAGTTCTTC
TRBV7-9,TRBD2,TRBJ2-3,NA,CASSPRTSGRDSTDTQYF,TGTGCCAGCAGCCCCAGGACTAGCGGGAGAGACAGCACAGATACGCAGTATTTT
TRBV11-2,NA,TRBJ1-1,NA,CASSLIERAEAFF,TGTGCCAGCAGCTTAATCGAGAGAGCTGAAGCTTTCTTT
TRBV28,TRBD1,TRBJ1-1,NA,CASSFQQGGAFF,TGTGCCAGCAGTTTTCAACAGGGGGGAGCTTTCTTT
TRBV6-6,TRBD2,TRBJ2-1,NA,CASSPGLAPNEQFF,TGTGCCAGCAGCCCCGGACTAGCTCCCAATGAGCAGTTCTTC
TRBV28,NA,TRBJ2-2,NA,CASSPPMTGTGELFF,TGTGCCAGCAGTCCCCCGATGACGGGCACCGGGGAGCTGTTTTTT
TRBV9,TRBD2,TRBJ2-7,NA,CASSVRSGRAAEQYF,TGTGCCAGCAGCGTACGCAGCGGGAGGGCCGCGGAGCAGTACTTC
TRBV6-6,TRBD1,TRBJ1-1,NA,CASSFAGTVEAFF,TGTGCCAGCAGTTTTGCCGGGACAGTCGAAGCTTTCTTT
TRBV2,NA,TRBJ1-1,NA,CASSIKKAGNTEAFF,TGTGCCAGCAGTATAAAGAAGGCGGGGAACACTGAAGCTTTCTTT